This T cell receptor beta chain comes out of a study of blood T cell repertoires in COVID-19. Across the whole study: Some COVID-19 samples were acute and others convalescent; all came from the United States, Italy and Spain.

The repertoire was sequenced with immunoSEQ multiplex PCR; TCRdb's copy has only in-frame clones and lacks some. The data contain roughly 200,000 clones, 85% to 90% of them singletons. This CDR3 is 15 amino acids long. Germline V gene lookup returns CDR1 LGHNA and CDR2 YNFKEQ. The V gene lost 1 base and the J gene lost 2 bases, with 12 bases spanning the gap. J is TRBJ2-7 and V is TRBV4-2; possible D gene TRBD1, 6 bases. Sequenced material: PBMCs or T cells enriched from blood (not recorded which). The sequence was collected from a man aged 25-40 years who had recovered from COVID-19. The chain's CDR3 is CASSQVTGITYEQYF. In nucleotides, the CDR3 is TGTGCCAGCAGCCAAGTAACAGGGATCACCTACGAGCAGTACTTC.